The rows below give T cell receptor beta chains drawn from one sample of a study of metastatic and nonmetastatic thyroid tumors. TCRdb called clones again from the PCR reads with MiXCR. Counted here are about 35,000 clones, around a fifth occurring once; the ten biggest clones make up around 19%. The sample comprised blood. These TCRs come from a female donor with papillary thyroid cancer or a benign thyroid nodule (not recorded which). Some clones in this sample may be carry-over from other donors' samples. Each CDR3 is given with its conserved first and last residue. The order of the fields is V gene, D gene, clone size, J gene, CDR3 protein, CDR3 DNA. The D gene is left open where the match is weak. Clone sizes are given selectively: once, few, many, or a class where the clone is expanded.

TRBV19	TRBD1	many	TRBJ2-2	CASTHRGRNTGELFF	TGTGCCAGTACTCACAGGGGGCGAAACACCGGGGAGCTGTTTTTT
TRBV4-2	-	few	TRBJ2-1	CASSQGIASYNEQFF	TGTGCCAGCAGCCAGGGAATAGCGTCCTACAATGAGCAGTTCTTC
TRBV11-1	-	-	TRBJ2-1	CASSKEAGTFNEQFF	TGTGCCAGCAGCAAGGAGGCCGGGACTTTTAATGAGCAGTTCTTC
TRBV6-1	-	few	TRBJ1-2	CASSLTGFGGYTF	TGTGCCAGCAGTCTTACCGGGTTCGGGGGCTACACCTTC
TRBV27	TRBD1	many	TRBJ2-1	CASSLDRGGYNEQFF	TGTGCCAGCAGTTTGGACAGGGGAGGATACAATGAGCAGTTCTTC
TRBV7-9	-	once	TRBJ1-1	CTSSLVLGTEAFF	TGTACCAGCAGCTTAGTATTAGGGACTGAAGCTTTCTTT
TRBV6-5	TRBD1	few	TRBJ1-2	CASSYTDREIEGYTF	TGTGCCAGCAGTTACACCGACAGGGAAATTGAAGGCTACACCTTC
TRBV5-5	TRBD2	few	TRBJ2-5	CASSAMTSGRGETQYF	TGTGCCAGCAGCGCCATGACTAGCGGGAGAGGAGAGACCCAGTACTTC
TRBV20-1	-	many	TRBJ2-6	CSAAGQLSGANVLTF	TGCAGTGCTGCGGGACAGCTCTCTGGGGCCAACGTCCTGACTTTC
TRBV5-1	TRBD1	many	TRBJ2-7	CASSLTPEGADQYF	TGCGCCAGCAGCTTGACGCCAGAGGGGGCGGACCAGTACTTC
TRBV12-3/TRBV12-4	-	-	TRBJ2-2	CASSRQESPGELFF	TGTGCCAGCAGCCGTCAGGAGTCTCCCGGGGAGCTGTTTTTT
TRBV6-2/TRBV6-3	-	many	TRBJ1-5	CASSFGAIGQPQHF	TGTGCCAGCAGTTTCGGGGCTATAGGGCAGCCCCAGCATTTT
TRBV5-1	TRBD1	many	TRBJ1-2	CASSPLTGTGLSYGYTF	TGCGCCAGCAGCCCCTTAACCGGGACAGGGTTGAGCTATGGCTACACCTTC
TRBV6-1	-	medium-sized	TRBJ2-7	CASSEASGMDYEQYF	TGTGCCAGCAGTGAAGCTTCCGGCATGGACTACGAGCAGTACTTC
TRBV15	TRBD1	many	TRBJ2-7	CATSSGTGEPYEQYF	TGTGCCACCAGCAGCGGGACAGGGGAGCCTTACGAGCAGTACTTC
TRBV9	-	many	TRBJ2-3	CASSVAGSTDTQYF	TGTGCCAGCAGCGTAGCGGGAAGCACAGATACGCAGTATTTT
TRBV28	-	few	TRBJ2-7	CASKLPRYYEQYF	TGCGCCAGCAAGTTACCACGGTACTACGAGCAGTACTTC
TRBV4-2	TRBD1	-	TRBJ2-7	CASSQGQGISYEQYF	TGTGCCAGCAGCCAAGGACAGGGTATTTCCTACGAGCAGTACTTC
TRBV28	-	many	TRBJ2-1	CASSYAQGSDEQFF	TGTGCCAGCAGTTACGCCCAGGGGAGTGATGAGCAGTTCTTC
TRBV6-5	-	few	TRBJ2-1	CASSYGAGSYNEQFF	TGTGCCAGCAGTTACGGGGCGGGATCATACAATGAGCAGTTCTTC
TRBV28	-	many	TRBJ1-2	CASSLGGGYGYTF	TGTGCCAGCAGTTTAGGGGGGGGCTATGGCTACACCTTC
TRBV20-1	-	many	TRBJ1-1	CSPKVRGVYTEAFF	TGCAGTCCAAAGGTCAGAGGCGTTTACACTGAAGCTTTCTTT
TRBV19	-	many	TRBJ2-7	CASSVSQGNEQYF	TGTGCCAGTAGTGTTTCACAGGGAAACGAGCAGTACTTC
TRBV11-3	TRBD2	many	TRBJ2-1	CASSLDGREGRNEQFF	TGTGCCAGCAGCTTAGATGGACGGGAGGGCCGCAATGAGCAGTTCTTC
TRBV27	-	few	TRBJ2-5	CASTSGIGETQYF	TGTGCCTCAACCTCGGGAATCGGGGAGACCCAGTACTTC
TRBV20-1	-	-	TRBJ2-7	CSAIQFAVLGYEQYF	TGCAGTGCTATCCAATTTGCAGTTTTGGGGTACGAGCAGTACTTC
TRBV6-4	-	many	TRBJ2-1	CASSDSADSDNEQFF	TGTGCCAGCAGTGACTCCGCGGATAGCGACAATGAGCAGTTCTTC
TRBV19	-	-	TRBJ2-5	CASSSSGFGATQYF	TGTGCCAGTAGTAGTTCCGGGTTTGGGGCGACCCAGTACTTC
TRBV9	-	many	TRBJ2-7	CASSPGGGSYEQYF	TGTGCCAGCAGCCCCGGAGGCGGGTCCTACGAGCAGTACTTC
TRBV7-9	-	-	TRBJ2-7	CASSLTTSYEQYF	TGTGCCAGCAGCTTAACCACGAGTTACGAGCAGTACTTC
TRBV7-2	-	many	TRBJ2-5	CASSLVAQETQYF	TGTGCCAGCAGCTTAGTTGCCCAAGAGACCCAGTACTTC
TRBV5-1	-	-	TRBJ2-7	CAISLARDGSYEQYF	TGCGCCATCAGCTTGGCCAGGGACGGTTCCTACGAGCAGTACTTC
TRBV12-3/TRBV12-4	TRBD2	few	TRBJ2-7	CASSGTSGIGSYGQYF	TGTGCCAGCAGTGGGACTAGCGGGATCGGTTCGTACGGGCAGTACTTC
TRBV18	TRBD1	many	TRBJ1-6	CASSPAQGVSPLHF	TGTGCCAGCTCACCGGCGCAGGGGGTCTCTCCCCTCCACTTT
TRBV5-5	TRBD1	few	TRBJ1-1	CASSLTGATEAFF	TGTGCCAGCAGCCTTACAGGGGCCACTGAAGCTTTCTTT
TRBV15	TRBD2	-	TRBJ2-1	CATIRAYGLAGLDEQFF	TGTGCCACCATCAGAGCCTACGGACTAGCGGGACTGGATGAGCAGTTCTTC
TRBV19	TRBD2	many	TRBJ2-1	CASSILTSGTDEQFF	TGTGCCAGTAGTATTCTGACTAGCGGGACAGATGAGCAGTTCTTC
TRBV28	-	few	TRBJ2-5	CASSPPVVRRDTQYF	TGTGCCAGCAGTCCTCCAGTGGTTAGGAGAGATACCCAGTACTTC
TRBV12-3/TRBV12-4	-	medium-sized	TRBJ1-1	CASTPGTEAFF	TGTGCCAGCACCCCCGGGACAGAAGCTTTCTTT
TRBV11-2	-	-	TRBJ1-6	CASSLTHNSPLHF	TGTGCCAGCAGCTTAACCCATAATTCACCCCTCCACTTT
TRBV24-1	TRBD1	-	TRBJ2-3	CATSDQTQRGPPDTQYF	TGTGCCACCAGTGACCAAACCCAGAGGGGGCCCCCAGATACGCAGTATTTT
TRBV5-4	-	many	TRBJ2-7	CASSPDGTYEQYF	TGTGCCAGCAGCCCGGACGGTACCTACGAGCAGTACTTC
TRBV15	TRBD2	few	TRBJ2-5	CATSRFLGRALETQYF	TGTGCCACCAGCAGATTTCTCGGGAGGGCCTTGGAGACCCAGTACTTC
TRBV28	-	few	TRBJ1-2	CASSFPTGFGGAYTF	TGTGCCAGCAGTTTTCCCACAGGGTTTGGGGGTGCCTACACCTTC
TRBV7-3	-	-	TRBJ1-2	CASSPGDGYGYTF	TGTGCCAGCAGCCCAGGGGACGGCTATGGCTACACCTTC
TRBV30	-	-	TRBJ1-1	CAWSYKLMNTEAFF	TGTGCCTGGAGCTATAAGCTGATGAACACTGAAGCTTTCTTT
TRBV29-1	TRBD2	-	TRBJ2-2	CSVAGTSGTNTGELSF	TGCAGCGTTGCCGGGACTAGCGGGACTAACACCGGGGAGCTGTCTTTT
TRBV19	-	many	TRBJ1-5	CASSIGGAAKQPQHF	TGTGCCAGTAGTATTGGGGGCGCGGCTAAGCAGCCCCAGCATTTT
TRBV5-8	-	many	TRBJ2-7	CASKRLDDYEQYF	TGTGCCAGCAAACGACTGGATGACTACGAGCAGTACTTC
TRBV7-2	-	many	TRBJ2-5	CASSLVVQETQYF	TGTGCCAGCAGCTTGGTGGTTCAAGAGACCCAGTACTTC
TRBV20-1	TRBD2	-	TRBJ2-1	CSASRGRAYNEQFF	TGCAGTGCTAGTCGCGGGAGGGCCTACAATGAGCAGTTCTTC